The clone carrying this T cell receptor beta chain was recorded many times. V shed 5 bases, J shed 5 bases, and the junction held 6 bases outside the gene matches. Germline values: CDR1 SGHVS, CDR2 FNYEAQ. The CDR3 extends over 15 amino acids. This sample is drawn from a study of T cells in Graves' hyperthyroidism and ophthalmopathy. Not enrolled were patients with uncontrolled infection, other autoimmune disease, pregnancy or lactation. Clinical symptoms, serum thyroxine and TRAb, thyroid ultrasound and orbital computed tomography together formed the diagnostic basis. It was RNA transcripts that yielded the amplified TCR beta CDR3 regions. TCR CDR3 regions were first amplified by RT-PCR with HTBI primers. TCRdb reprocessed the multiplex PCR reads with MiXCR, giving one entry per CDR3 protein. The data contain hundreds of thousands of distinct CDR3 sequences, roughly 15% of them singletons.

The sequence derives from a man aged 18 to 35 with Graves' ophthalmopathy. The chain couples TRBV7-6 to TRBJ1-4; 9 nucleotides line up with TRBD1. The material sequenced was blood. The CDR3, as DNA: TGTGCCAGCAGCATCGGACAGGGGCAAAATGAAAAACTGTTTTTT. Its protein product is CASSIGQGQNEKLFF.